This T cell receptor beta chain appears in the sequencing data of a study of cytomegalovirus exposure and HLA in healthy donors. Regarding the study as a whole: Reportedly, diagnosis of cytomegalovirus status by the classifier showed high specificity and sensitivity. Associated with cytomegalovirus, according to the listing, were 150 to 200 TCR beta chains.

A multiplex PCR was run with 60 Vbeta primers and 13 Jbeta primers. Sequencing was performed with immunoSEQ multiplex PCR; in TCRdb, only in-frame clones are kept and a portion is missing. The sample includes roughly 180,000 clones, about 80% of them seen just once. This clone has just a few counts. The antigen is unknown. The identical CDR3 is also encoded by other nucleotide sequences in the sample. CDR3 length: 16 residues. V was clipped by 1 base and J by 4 bases; unmatched bases: 7. Germline V lookup: CDR1 SGHVS, CDR2 FQNEAQ. This sequence originates from a man in his thirties or forties in good health and CMV-seropositive. What was sequenced was PBMCs. The V and J genes are TRBV7-8 and TRBJ2-7; 10 bases map to TRBD1. The DNA for the CDR3 is TGTGCCAGCAGCTTAGACGGAGGGACAGGGGCTTACGAGCAGTACTTC. Residues: CASSLDGGTGAYEQYF.